The clone carrying this T cell receptor beta chain was counted many times. This CDR3 has 14 amino acids. Germline V gene sequence: CDR1 WNHNN, CDR2 SYGVQD (reference sequence). V lost 3 bases to trimming and J lost 2 bases, with 9 bases between them. TCRdb reprocessed the PCR reads with MiXCR, giving one entry per CDR3 protein. The sample holds about 640,000 distinct CDR3 sequences; 15% to 20% are singletons and the top ten take 0.75% to 0.95%. This specimen belongs to a study of molecular identifiers for immune sequencing clone quantification. The chain joins TRBV10-1 to TRBJ2-3, with no clear D. The sequenced material came from naive CD8+ T cells from blood, with Jurkat cell RNA spiked in. As for subset: FACS-sorted CD8+CD4-CCR7+CD45RA+ naive T cells. This sequence originates from a human donor in good health. Some libraries in this study had Jurkat cell RNA spiked in. CDR3 nucleotide sequence: TGCGCCAGCAGTGAAGGCAGGACCACAGATACGCAGTATTTT. Protein sequence: CASSEGRTTDTQYF.